The 20 T cell receptor beta chains in this list originate from one sample, sequenced in a study of T cells after yellow fever vaccination. One entry per CDR3 protein results from TCRdb running MiXCR on the 5' RACE reads. The table has approximately 550,000 distinct CDR3 sequences, approximately 12% seen once. The sequencing used PBMCs, collected on the day of the yellow fever booster vaccination. The receptors originated from a man aged 25-45 years who received the YFV17D yellow fever vaccine.

The chain employs TRBV7-8 and TRBJ1-5; 7 bases line up with TRBD1. J lost 3 bases, V lost 1 base, and 6 bases had no gene match. The CDR3 extends over 16 amino acids. The germline V gene encodes CDR1 SGHVS and CDR2 FQNEAQ. DNA of the CDR3: TGTGCCAGCAGCTTAGAGGGGGCCTCCTTCAATCAGCCCCAGCATTTT. Amino acid sequence: CASSLEGASFNQPQHF.

This chain joins TRBV5-1 and TRBJ2-1; D may be TRBD2 (5 bases). With 0 bases removed from V and 4 bases from J, the gap between germline ends came to 14 bases. Germline-derived CDR1 and CDR2 are SGHRS and YFSETQ. The CDR3 spans 16 residues. CDR3 protein: CASSLGGVIKYNEQFF. CDR3 bases: TGCGCCAGCAGCTTGGGGGGAGTGATTAAATACAATGAGCAGTTCTTC.

This clonotype was counted only a few times. This chain links TRBV12-3 or TRBV12-4 with TRBJ1-6; 11 nucleotides agree with TRBD1. The CDR3 covers 15 residues. V dropped 7 bases and J dropped 8; count of bases not matched to a gene: 7. The CDR3 reads CASKRTGGVYSPLHF. CDR3 bases: TGTGCCAGCAAGCGGACAGGGGGCGTTTATTCACCCCTCCACTTT.

In this sample, this clonotype turned up a few times. This chain connects TRBV12-5 to TRBJ2-5; D possibly corresponds to TRBD2 (5 bases). The germline gives CDR1 LGHNT, CDR2 FRNRAP. With 4 bases removed from V and 2 bases from J, the gap between germline ends came to 8 bases. This CDR3 contains 13 residues. The DNA of the CDR3 is TGTGCTAGTGGTTCCGGGATACAAGAGACCCAGTACTTC. Residues: CASGSGIQETQYF. Complete variable domain (other parts from reference TRBV12-5 and TRBJ2-5): DARVTQTPRHKVTEMGQEVTMRCQPILGHNTVFWYRQTMMQGLELLAYFRNRAPLDDSGMPKDRFSAEMPDATLATLKIQPSEPRDSAVYFCASGSGIQETQYFGPGTRLLVL.

Ten or more counts support this clonotype. This rearrangement joins TRBV29-1 to TRBJ2-3; TRBD2 agrees at 11 bases. The CDR3 sequence is 15 residues long. Germline lookup yields CDR1 SQVTM and CDR2 ANQGSEA. Trimming took 1 base from V and 0 from J; bases not matched to a gene: 0. The CDR3 DNA sequence: TGCAGCGTTGAAGGACTAGCGGGGAGCACAGATACGCAGTATTTT. This encodes CSVEGLAGSTDTQYF.

This clonotype has a handful of counts. The rearrangement uses TRBV5-1 and TRBJ2-1; the match to TRBD2 covers 8 bases. The junction had 10 bases not matched to a gene; V was cut back by 4 bases and J by 1 base. This CDR3 region has 17 residues. Germline values: CDR1 SGHRS, CDR2 YFSETQ. The CDR3: CASSPGGGLPSYNEQFF. For the CDR3, the DNA is TGCGCCAGCAGCCCGGGGGGGGGACTACCTTCCTACAATGAGCAGTTCTTC.

This clonotype has a handful of counts. The gene calls are TRBV25-1 and TRBJ2-7, with D possibly matching TRBD2 (5 bases). This CDR3 comprises 12 residues. CDR1 and CDR2 from the germline V gene are MGHDK and SYGVNS. The V gene lost 9 bases and the J gene lost 3 bases, with 12 bases spanning the gap. As DNA, the CDR3 is TGTGCCAGTACCGGGATGAACTACGAGCAGTACTTC. Translated: CASTGMNYEQYF.

The chain couples TRBV7-3 to TRBJ2-1; tentative D call: TRBD2 (5 bases). V gave up 5 bases and J gave up 4 bases, with 18 bases separating them. This CDR3 spans 16 amino acids. CDR1 SGHTA and CDR2 FQGTGA come from the germline V gene. The CDR3, as DNA: TGTGCCAGCAGCCCCGAGGGAGCGTACACTTACAATGAGCAGTTCTTC. As protein: CASSPEGAYTYNEQFF. Supplemented by reference TRBV7-3 and TRBJ2-1, the full variable domain reads GAGVSQTPSNKVTEKGKYVELRCDPISGHTALYWYRQSLGQGPEFLIYFQGTGAADDSGLPNDRFFAVRPEGSVSTLKIQRTERGDSAVYLCASSPEGAYTYNEQFFGPGTRLTVL.

The rearrangement links TRBV11-2 to TRBJ2-1; D gene uncertain. The CDR3 has 16 amino acids. Germline-derived CDR1 and CDR2 are SGHAT and FQNNGV. Trimming cost V 1 base and J 4 bases, with 14 bases left between them. The DNA of the CDR3 is TGTGCCAGCAGCTTAGTTGGTATAGAGTTGTACAATGAGCAGTTCTTC. Residues: CASSLVGIELYNEQFF. The full variable domain, rest sourced from reference TRBV11-2 and TRBJ2-1, is EAGVAQSPRYKIIEKRQSVAFWCNPISGHATLYWYQQILGQGPKLLIQFQNNGVVDDSQLPKDRFSAERLKGVDSTLKIQPAKLEDSAVYLCASSLVGIELYNEQFFGPGTRLTVL.

This clonotype was seen a handful of times. V gene TRBV5-6 combines with J gene TRBJ2-5, with D tentatively TRBD2 (6 bases). Trimming took off 1 base at V and 3 bases at J, with 10 bases between the two ends. The CDR3 has 14 residues. CDR1 and CDR2 from the germline V gene are SGHDT and YYEEEE. CDR3 amino acids: CASSLPQREETQYF. In DNA form, the CDR3 reads TGTGCCAGCAGCTTGCCCCAGCGGGAAGAGACCCAGTACTTC.

This clonotype was seen a few times. This chain connects TRBV19 to TRBJ1-2; a weak D match, TRBD1 (6 bases). This CDR3 has 17 amino acids. With 6 bases removed from V and 6 bases from J, the gap between germline ends came to 26 bases. From germline, CDR1 is LNHDA and CDR2 SQIVND (reference sequence). The CDR3 DNA sequence: TGTGCCAGTAGCCGCGGGGGGCGAAGGTTGACGCGCGATGGCTACACCTTC. As protein: CASSRGGRRLTRDGYTF.

The gene calls are TRBV4-3 and TRBJ2-3; the D is unclear. The germline gives CDR1 LGHNA, CDR2 YSLEER. The ends were cut back, 0 bases at V and 2 bases at J, with 9 bases in the middle. The CDR3 consists of 15 residues. The CDR3 sequence: CASSQDRDSTDTQYF. CDR3 in DNA: TGCGCCAGCAGCCAAGATCGAGACTCCACAGATACGCAGTATTTT.

V usage is TRBV12-3 or TRBV12-4 and J usage is TRBJ2-4, with D possibly being TRBD2 (6 bases). V was shortened by 1 base and J by 1 base, with 11 bases between the two germline ends. The CDR3 is 16 residues long. In nucleotides, the CDR3 is TGTGCCAGCAGTTTAGTTAGGGGAGGTGCCAAAAACATTCAGTACTTC. Its protein is CASSLVRGGAKNIQYF.

This chain links TRBV7-3 with TRBJ2-2, with TRBD2 matching over 9 bases. The CDR3 contains 18 residues. The J segment lost 6 bases and the V segment lost 1 base, leaving 12 bases of the junction unmatched. Germline V lookup: CDR1 SGHTA, CDR2 FQGTGA. The CDR3 nucleotides are TGTGCCAGCAGCTTAAACGTAGGGGGCGGGAGGGCCCCCGGGGAGCTGTTTTTT. Its protein is CASSLNVGGGRAPGELFF.

This clonotype was detected many times. CDR3 protein: CASSDSNYGYTF. DNA of the CDR3: TGTGCCAGCAGCGACAGTAACTATGGCTACACCTTC. The rearrangement joins TRBV6-2 or TRBV6-3 to TRBJ1-2, with a tentative D call TRBD1 (5 bases). The V end lost 6 bases, the J end lost 1 base, and 6 bases lay between the germline ends. CDR3 length: 12 residues. Germline-derived CDR1 and CDR2 are MNHEY and SVGEGT.

This chain connects TRBV28 to TRBJ2-1; D unclear. Per the germline V gene, CDR1 is MDHEN and CDR2 is SYDVKM. Trimming pared 4 bases from V and 8 bases from J, leaving 9 bases between. The CDR3 has 12 residues. The CDR3 spells CASSSLGDEQFF. CDR3 DNA sequence: TGTGCCAGCAGTTCCCTTGGGGATGAGCAGTTCTTC.

The chain employs TRBV28 and TRBJ1-1; no clear D. CDR3 length: 15 residues. V was shortened by 5 bases and J by 4 bases, with 17 bases between the two germline ends. From germline, CDR1 is MDHEN and CDR2 SYDVKM. CDR3 sequence (DNA): TGTGCCAGCAGTACCCCGATAAGAGACGGCACTGAAGCTTTCTTT. It codes for CASSTPIRDGTEAFF.

The chain carries TRBV5-1 and TRBJ2-5; 13 bases are a match to TRBD2. CDR1 and CDR2 from the germline V gene are SGHRS and YFSETQ. With V trimmed by 4 bases and J by 0 bases, 9 bases remained unmatched. The CDR3 is made up of 18 amino acids. CDR3 DNA sequence: TGCGCCAGCAGCCCCCTAGGACTAGCGGGAGAAGACCAAGAGACCCAGTACTTC. Its protein is CASSPLGLAGEDQETQYF.

The chain recombines TRBV5-1 with TRBJ2-1; D remains ambiguous. The CDR3 contains 16 residues. Trimming removed 6 bases from V and 4 bases from J, with 20 bases in between. The germline V gene has CDR1 SGHRS and CDR2 YFSETQ. The DNA for the CDR3 is TGCGCCAGCATCTTAATGGCCAGCTCAGCGTACAATGAGCAGTTCTTC. As protein: CASILMASSAYNEQFF.

The J gene is TRBJ1-3, the V gene TRBV6-1; 7 bases line up with TRBD1. CDR3 size: 17 residues. From germline, CDR1 is MNHNS and CDR2 SASEGT. V lost 6 bases and J lost 3; bases outside the gene matches: 14. Written as DNA, the CDR3 is TGTGCCAGCAGCTCTGACGGGGACAGCGCACATGGAAACACCATATATTTT. It translates to CASSSDGDSAHGNTIYF.